The 19 T cell receptor beta chains below all came from one sample that was sequenced in a study of T cell responses to AZD1222 COVID-19 vaccine. TCRdb's table, derived via immunoSEQ multiplex PCR, lists solely in-frame clones and lacks some. The sample has approximately 130,000 clones; approximately 93% are singletons. The specimen was peripheral blood, collected on day 0 of AZD1222 vaccination. The origin of the receptors is an adult in good health.

The CDR3 loop reads CTVGDYNEQFF. As DNA, the CDR3 is TGCACCGTAGGGGATTACAATGAGCAGTTCTTC. This chain uses TRBV29-1 with TRBJ2-1, with D possibly being TRBD1 (5 bases). The CDR3 has 11 amino acids. CDR1 SQVTM and CDR2 ANQGSEA come from the germline V gene.

The rearrangement links TRBV6-2 or TRBV6-3 to TRBJ2-5; 7 nucleotides agree with TRBD2. J gave up 1 base and V 0 bases, and 14 bases lay outside the gene matches. The germline CDR1 and CDR2 sequences are MNHEY and SVGEGT. The CDR3 runs 19 residues. The CDR3 spells CASSYSKILIAGPQETQYF. The CDR3 DNA follows: TGTGCCAGCAGTTACTCGAAAATTCTCATAGCGGGCCCCCAAGAGACCCAGTACTTC.

CDR3 sequence (DNA): TGTGCCAGCAGCGGAGGGAGAAACACTGAAGCTTTCTTT. Its protein is CASSGGRNTEAFF. The chain combines TRBV9 with TRBJ1-1; D is ambiguous. The CDR3 covers 13 residues. V was shortened by 3 bases and J by 2 bases, with 8 bases between the two germline ends. Germline V CDR1 and CDR2: SGDLS, YYNGEE. The full variable domain, in which reference TRBV9 and TRBJ1-1 provide the parts outside the CDR3, is DSGVTQTPKHLITATGQRVTLRCSPRSGDLSVYWYQQSLDQGLQFLIQYYNGEERAKGNILERFSAQQFPDLHSELNLSSLELGDSALYFCASSGGRNTEAFFGQGTRLTVV.

This chain joins TRBV9 and TRBJ1-2, with 7 bases aligning to TRBD1. Germline CDR1 and CDR2: SGDLS and YYNGEE. The CDR3 length is 15 residues. V lost 4 bases and J lost 0; bases outside the gene matches: 6. CDR3 nucleotide sequence: TGTGCCAGCAGCCCGGGGACAGCCGCTAACTATGGCTACACCTTC. Protein product: CASSPGTAANYGYTF.

This clone turned up a few times. The V and J genes are TRBV15 and TRBJ1-5, with D possibly TRBD1 on 6 matching bases. The length of the CDR3 is 14 residues. V was cut by 6 bases and J by 4 bases, with 13 bases left in between. CDR1 is LNHNV, CDR2 YYDKDF, per germline (reference sequence). The CDR3 is CATSLNRANQPQHF. The DNA for the CDR3 is TGTGCCACCAGTTTGAACAGGGCAAATCAGCCCCAGCATTTT.

This chain connects TRBV5-6 to TRBJ2-1; D is ambiguous. The V and J ends lost 0 bases and 8 bases respectively, with 3 bases between them. There are 11 residues in the CDR3. Germline V gene sequence: CDR1 SGHDT, CDR2 YYEEEE. In DNA form, the CDR3 reads TGTGCCAGCAGCTTGGCGGATGAGCAGTTCTTC. Protein sequence: CASSLADEQFF.

The chain combines TRBV3-1 (or the pseudogene TRBV3-2) with TRBJ2-5, with 11 bases identical to TRBD1. The germline gives CDR1 LGHDT, CDR2 YNNKEL (reference sequence). The CDR3 extends over 15 amino acids. Germline trimming cut 5 bases from V and 5 bases from J; bases unmatched to any gene: 7. For the CDR3, the DNA is TGTGCCAGCAGCAGGGACAGGGGGTTCGTTGAGACCCAGTACTTC. Protein sequence: CASSRDRGFVETQYF.

The gene calls are TRBV27 and TRBJ2-3, with TRBD2 identical over 12 bases. In germline, CDR1 is MNHEY, CDR2 SMNVEV (reference sequence). CDR3 length equals 15 residues. Trimming at V came to 3 bases and at J to 7 bases, leaving 5 bases not matched to a gene. CDR3 sequence: CASSFGLAGSYTQYF. The CDR3 bases are TGTGCCAGCAGTTTCGGACTAGCGGGAAGTTATACGCAGTATTTT.

The rearrangement joins TRBV5-1 to TRBJ1-1; no clear D. Germline CDR1 reads SGHRS; CDR2 reads YFSETQ. There are 11 residues in the CDR3. Trimming took 0 bases from V and 6 from J, leaving 3 bases between them. CDR3 DNA: TGCGCCAGCAGCTTGGCCTCTGAAGCTTTCTTT. This encodes CASSLASEAFF.

The chain couples TRBV27 to TRBJ2-1, with 8 bases aligning to TRBD2. Germline trimming cut 10 bases from V and 6 bases from J; bases unmatched to any gene: 8. The CDR3 is made up of 13 amino acids. Germline CDR1 reads MNHEY; CDR2 reads SMNVEV (reference sequence). The CDR3 coding sequence is TGTGCCACCCGAGTCGCGGGAGGCAATGAGCAGTTCTTC. It is translated as CATRVAGGNEQFF.

V is TRBV5-1 and J is TRBJ2-2, with 11 bases lining up with TRBD2. The CDR3 is made up of 17 amino acids. Trimming at V came to 4 bases and at J to 4 bases, leaving 9 bases not matched to a gene. Germline CDR1 and CDR2: SGHRS and YFSETQ. DNA of the CDR3: TGCGCCAGCAGCGCCGGGACTAGCGGAAGCCGCACCGGGGAGCTGTTTTTT. As protein: CASSAGTSGSRTGELFF. Full variable domain (remainder filled in from reference TRBV5-1 and TRBJ2-2): KAGVTQTPRYLIKTRGQQVTLSCSPISGHRSVSWYQQTPGQGLQFLFEYFSETQRNKGNFPGRFSGRQFSNSRSEMNVSTLELGDSALYLCASSAGTSGSRTGELFFGEGSRLTVL.

This chain joins TRBV10-3 and TRBJ2-7; 10 positions agree with TRBD2. In germline, CDR1 is ENHRY, CDR2 SYGVKD. This CDR3 contains 15 residues. Germline trimming cut 3 bases from V and 3 bases from J; bases unmatched to any gene: 5. Written as DNA, the CDR3 is TGTGCCATCAGTGAATCAACTAGCGGGGTCTACGAGCAGTACTTC. This encodes CAISESTSGVYEQYF.

V and J are TRBV11-2 and TRBJ2-7; TRBD2 might be the D (6 bases). This CDR3 is built from 14 residues. Deletions cut 2 bases from V and 2 bases from J, with 10 bases between. In germline, CDR1 is SGHAT, CDR2 FQNNGV. The CDR3 here is CASSLQRVTYEQYF. In DNA form, the CDR3 reads TGTGCCAGCAGCTTACAGCGGGTCACCTACGAGCAGTACTTC.

The chain is built from TRBV7-2 and TRBJ1-3, with TRBD1 matching 10 bases. Unmatched junction bases numbered 8, after V lost 2 bases and J lost 7 bases. Germline V gene data show CDR1 as SGHTA and CDR2 as FQGNSA. The CDR3 extends over 16 amino acids. This CDR3 is CASSLIPRDRGNTIYF. CDR3 DNA: TGTGCCAGCAGCTTAATCCCCCGGGACAGGGGTAACACCATATATTTT.

This clone was seen only a few times. The V and J genes are TRBV7-9 and TRBJ2-7, with TRBD1 identical over 7 bases. The germline V gene encodes CDR1 SEHNR and CDR2 FQNEAQ (reference sequence). This CDR3 is 16 amino acids long. V was clipped by 4 bases and J by 2 bases; unmatched bases: 11. CDR3 residues: CASSSKRTGYAYEQYF. The CDR3 DNA is TGTGCCAGCAGCTCAAAACGGACAGGCTACGCCTACGAGCAGTACTTC.

This clone was counted a few times. The J gene is TRBJ2-2, the V gene TRBV5-4, with TRBD1 identical over 10 bases. The CDR3 spans 16 residues. The germline V gene encodes CDR1 SGHNT and CDR2 YYREEE (reference sequence). Unmatched junction bases numbered 10, after V lost 4 bases and J lost 7 bases. The CDR3 sequence is CASSRSGTGASGELFF. The CDR3, as DNA: TGTGCCAGCAGCAGATCCGGGACAGGGGCCAGCGGGGAGCTGTTTTTT.

The chain couples TRBV6-6 to TRBJ1-4; no reliable D call. Per the germline V gene, CDR1 is MNHNY and CDR2 is SVGAGI (reference sequence). This CDR3 spans 15 amino acids. Trimming stripped 0 bases from V and 14 bases from J, with 19 bases between. CDR3 coding DNA: TGTGCCAGCAGTTACTCGGGCGTCCCGGAAGGAGGGCTGTTTTTT. Translating gives CASSYSGVPEGGLFF.

The genes are TRBV11-2 and TRBJ2-1, with TRBD2 identical over 7 bases. Germline CDR1 and CDR2: SGHAT and FQNNGV. This CDR3 has 17 residues. Germline trimming cut 1 base from V and 4 bases from J; bases unmatched to any gene: 10. This chain's CDR3 is CASSLGGSSGPYNEQFF. CDR3 bases: TGTGCCAGCAGCTTAGGTGGGTCTAGCGGACCATACAATGAGCAGTTCTTC.

This clone was recorded only once. The V and J genes are TRBV7-9 and TRBJ1-1; D is uncertain. Germline V gives CDR1 SEHNR, CDR2 FQNEAQ (reference sequence). The CDR3 totals 11 residues. V was trimmed by 0 bases and J by 8 bases, leaving 4 bases between them. In DNA, the CDR3 is TGTGCCAGCAGCTTAGCGAGCGAAGCTTTCTTT. This gives the protein CASSLASEAFF.